This T cell receptor beta chain was documented in a study of CD8 T cells in ankylosing spondylitis. Findings and caveats of the study: It appeared that ankylosing spondylitis blood was characterized by a TCR beta motif of under ten highly homologous variants.

TCRdb passed the 5' RACE reads through MiXCR, listing each CDR3 protein once. The sample yields about 240,000 distinct CDR3 sequences, 8.6% seen once. A word on this clonotype: The target antigen is unknown.

In germline, CDR1 is MNHEY, CDR2 SMNVEV (reference sequence). The CDR3 totals 14 residues. V gave up 5 bases and J gave up 7 bases; unmatched junction bases: 10. The receptor's source is a male donor with ankylosing spondylitis or in good health (not recorded which). The chain joins TRBV27 to TRBJ2-5; 7 bases line up with TRBD2. The sample consisted of blood, either unsorted or a sorted T cell fraction (not recorded which). In DNA form, the CDR3 reads TGTGCCAGCAGTCCACGGGACTATCAGAGGACCCAGTACTTC. Protein: CASSPRDYQRTQYF.